This entry lists 7 T cell receptor beta chains sequenced from one sample in a study of blood T cell repertoires in COVID-19. The table came from immunoSEQ multiplex PCR; TCRdb's copy has only in-frame clones and leaves some out. The table includes 200,000 to 250,000 clones, roughly 84% detected once. The source material was peripheral blood. Source of these receptors: a man aged 25-40 years with active or convalescent COVID-19.

The chain is built from TRBV7-9 and TRBJ1-2; 10 bases fit TRBD1. This CDR3 comprises 17 residues. The trim removed 6 bases at V and 0 bases at J, leaving 10 bases unmatched. Germline values: CDR1 SEHNR, CDR2 FQNEAQ (reference sequence). CDR3 sequence reads: CASSLRQGAITNYGYTF. CDR3 DNA: TGTGCCAGCAGTTTAAGACAGGGGGCGATCACTAACTATGGCTACACCTTC.

The gene calls are TRBV6-6 and TRBJ1-1; D might be TRBD1 (5 bases). Germline loops: CDR1 MNHNY, CDR2 SVGAGI (reference sequence). There are 13 residues in the CDR3. The V end was cut by 11 bases, the J end by 2 bases, with 15 bases between. The DNA of the CDR3 is TGTGCCTCCAAGGGGCCCCTAAACACTGAAGCTTTCTTT. Translated, it gives CASKGPLNTEAFF.

The chain couples TRBV20-1 to TRBJ2-6; D is uncertain. CDR1 is DFQATT and CDR2 is SNEGSKA in the germline V gene (reference sequence). Between the trimmed V and J ends, which lost 3 bases and 5 bases, there was a span of 20 bases. CDR3 size: 17 residues. Here the CDR3 DNA reads TGCAGTGCTAGTGCCACAGAAAACTCTGCTCGGGCCAACGTCCTGACTTTC. Protein: CSASATENSARANVLTF.

This chain links TRBV7-3 with TRBJ2-1; D is possibly TRBD2 (5 bases). The germline V gene has CDR1 SGHTA and CDR2 FQGTGA. Trimming cost V 5 bases and J 8 bases, with 16 bases left between them. CDR3 length: 14 amino acids. CDR3 sequence: CASSPGGPLHEQFF. In nucleotides, the CDR3 is TGTGCCAGCAGCCCAGGAGGACCTCTACATGAGCAGTTCTTC.

V gene TRBV7-3 combines with J gene TRBJ1-2; weak D call: TRBD1 (5 bases). The V gene's germline CDR1 is SGHTA and CDR2 FQGTGA. V lost 2 bases, J lost 6 bases, and 19 bases lay in between. This CDR3 contains 16 residues. Here the CDR3 DNA reads TGTGCCAGCAGCTTACAAGGGGCAGGACTAGGGAATGGCTACACCTTC. This codes for CASSLQGAGLGNGYTF.

This clone was recorded only once. The chain is built from TRBV28 and TRBJ1-3; D gene uncertain. CDR3 size: 10 residues. The V gene's germline CDR1 is MDHEN and CDR2 SYDVKM. V lost 8 bases and J 4 bases, leaving 3 bases between the germline ends. CDR3: CASSGNTIYF. The CDR3 DNA sequence: TGTGCCAGCTCGGGAAACACCATATATTTT.

The chain carries TRBV28 and TRBJ1-2; possible D gene TRBD1, 6 bases. Per the germline V gene, CDR1 is MDHEN and CDR2 is SYDVKM. V was clipped by 8 bases and J by 4 bases, with 11 bases between them. The length of the CDR3 is 12 residues. CDR3 sequence (DNA): TGTGCCAGCGGGGGCATCTCCTATGGCTACACCTTC. This encodes CASGGISYGYTF.